This T cell receptor beta chain was recorded in a study of cytomegalovirus exposure and HLA in healthy donors. Study-wide results and caveats: Among the sequence variants, a highly shared cluster was likely an artifact of sequencing. Segments of the TCR beta V type were, in most cases, productive about 87% or about 30% of the time in an earlier analysis. Rarity marked most TCR sequences, yet some public TCRs occurred in many donors. Near-uniform donor sequencing depth was presumed by presence/absence analyses.

Both 60 Vbeta primers and 13 Jbeta primers went into the PCR. Data came from immunoSEQ multiplex PCR; TCRdb stores just in-frame clones and leaves some out. The sample has under 200,000 clones, 65% to 80% seen once. This clone was picked up a small number of times. Its antigen remains unknown. The length of the CDR3 is 15 residues. Trimming cost V 2 bases and J 5 bases, with 16 bases left between them. Per the germline V gene, CDR1 is MNHNS and CDR2 is SASEGT. The clonotype was recovered from a woman between 45 and 65 years old in good health and CMV-seropositive. The chain is built from TRBV6-1 and TRBJ2-7; a possible D gene is TRBD2 (7 bases). Specimen: PBMCs. CDR3 sequence (DNA): TGTGCCAGCAGTGAAATGGGCGGGGGCAAGAACGAGCAGTACTTC. Translation: CASSEMGGGKNEQYF.